A selection of T cell receptor beta chains follows, all from one sample in a study of blood T cells in healthy people across ages. TCRdb reanalysed the 5' RACE reads using MiXCR and keeps one entry per CDR3 protein. Of about 1.5 million distinct CDR3 sequences in the sample, around 40% were seen once. The material sequenced was blood. These receptors all stem from a woman younger than 30 in good health. Both conserved end residues are part of each CDR3. The order of the fields is clone size, J gene, V gene, D gene, CDR3 protein, CDR3 DNA. A D gene is named only where the DNA matches it firmly. Not every row has a clone size; where given, it reads once, few, many or a size class.

NA	TRBJ2-4	TRBV12-5	NA	CASGLVGGQAIQYF	TGTGCTAGTGGTTTGGTTGGTGGGCAGGCCATTCAGTACTTC
NA	TRBJ1-2	TRBV7-2	NA	CASSLAEGSGYTF	TGTGCCAGCAGCTTAGCGGAAGGGAGTGGCTACACCTTC
few	TRBJ1-1	TRBV6-2/TRBV6-3	NA	CASSYSEATEAFF	TGTGCCAGCAGTTACTCAGAAGCTACTGAAGCTTTCTTT
NA	TRBJ1-3	TRBV20-1	NA	CSVTGGRDTIYF	TGCAGTGTTACAGGTGGCAGGGACACCATATATTTT
few	TRBJ1-6	TRBV4-3	NA	CASSQDDGGWYNSPLHF	TGCGCCAGCAGCCAAGACGACGGGGGCTGGTATAATTCACCCCTCCACTTT
few	TRBJ2-4	TRBV27	NA	CASSFFQGNIQYF	TGTGCCAGCAGTTTTTTCCAGGGGAACATTCAGTACTTC
few	TRBJ2-3	TRBV7-2	NA	CASSFREDTQYF	TGTGCCAGCAGCTTCAGGGAGGATACGCAGTATTTT
NA	TRBJ2-7	TRBV27	NA	CASNVAGPTYEQYF	TGTGCCAGTAATGTGGCGGGTCCTACCTACGAGCAGTACTTC
once	TRBJ2-1	TRBV7-2	TRBD2	CASSPSPGGHNEQFF	TGTGCCAGCAGCCCTTCCCCGGGGGGGCACAATGAGCAGTTCTTC
NA	TRBJ1-2	TRBV7-2	NA	CASSIGLGANYGYTF	TGTGCCAGCAGCATCGGACTGGGAGCTAACTATGGCTACACCTTC
NA	TRBJ1-6	TRBV3-1	NA	CASSSQDSFSPLHF	TGTGCCAGCAGCAGCCAGGACAGTTTTTCACCCCTCCACTTT
NA	TRBJ2-1	TRBV24-1	NA	CATSDPSPPSYNEQFF	TGTGCCACCAGTGATCCGAGTCCGCCCTCCTACAATGAGCAGTTCTTC
NA	TRBJ2-3	TRBV20-1	NA	CSARGPGELLDGTDTQYF	TGCAGTGCTAGAGGGCCGGGGGAGCTTCTAGATGGCACAGATACGCAGTATTTT
few	TRBJ2-5	TRBV2	NA	CASSASPSGQETQYF	TGTGCCAGCAGCGCCTCTCCGAGCGGACAAGAGACCCAGTACTTC
NA	TRBJ1-2	TRBV7-2	NA	CASSRSQMPNYGYTF	TGTGCCAGCAGCCGGAGTCAGATGCCTAACTATGGCTACACCTTC
NA	TRBJ1-6	TRBV10-3	NA	CAISESRDSPLHF	TGTGCCATCAGTGAGTCCAGGGATTCACCCCTCCACTTT
NA	TRBJ1-2	TRBV29-1	NA	CSADKASNYGYTF	TGCAGCGCTGACAAGGCTTCTAACTATGGCTACACCTTC
NA	TRBJ2-3	TRBV7-7	NA	CASSHGGRTDTQYF	TGTGCTAGCAGCCACGGGGGGCGCACAGATACGCAGTATTTT
NA	TRBJ1-5	TRBV20-1	NA	CSARSLGGGSDISNQPQHF	TGCAGTGCTAGGTCGCTTGGGGGGGGCTCGGATATTAGCAATCAGCCCCAGCATTTT
few	TRBJ1-1	TRBV5-6	NA	CASRSPGKEAFF	TGTGCCAGCAGGTCCCCCGGGAAAGAAGCTTTCTTT
NA	TRBJ1-1	TRBV13	NA	CASSLEGRANTEAFF	TGTGCCAGCAGCTTAGAGGGCAGGGCGAACACTGAAGCTTTCTTT
NA	TRBJ2-5	TRBV14	NA	CAGSHGGRGYLETQYF	TGTGCCGGCAGCCATGGAGGCAGGGGTTATCTAGAGACCCAGTACTTC